The 29 T cell receptor beta chains below all came from one sample that was sequenced in a study of tumor and adjacent non-tumor tissue in lung cancer. The library came from three nested PCR rounds adapted from ARM-PCR protocols. TCRdb analysed the multiplex PCR reads with MiXCR anew, one entry per CDR3 protein. The sample has some 80,000 distinct CDR3 sequences; just over 75% are singletons. This sample's RNA came from whole unsorted tissue. More than 3 cm separated this lung sample from the edge of the tumor. The sample consisted of distant non-tumor lung tissue. These TCRs come from a man between 65 and 79 years old with non-small cell lung cancer.

On this clonotype itself: The junction and the germline gene differ at one end; a read error may be behind it. This chain uses TRBV4-3 with TRBJ2-1; D is unclear. This CDR3 region has 16 residues. Germline V gives CDR1 LGHNA, CDR2 YSLEER. CDR3 protein: CASIQEPYRSYNEQFF. The CDR3 DNA follows: TGTGCCAGCATCCAAGAACCCTACCGCTCCTACAATGAGCAGTTCTTC.

The chain has TRBV11-2 and TRBJ1-1; possible D gene TRBD1, 6 bases. Trimming removed 1 base at V and 0 bases at J, with 6 bases between. The CDR3 sequence is 14 residues long. In germline, CDR1 is SGHAT, CDR2 FQNNGV. This chain's CDR3 is CASSLAGVNTEAFF. The CDR3 region has the DNA TGTGCCAGCAGCTTAGCAGGGGTGAACACTGAAGCTTTCTTT.

As to this clonotype: The CDR3 does not end in the conserved phenylalanine or tryptophan, so this is likely a read error. The CDR3 reads CASSQELTYRNQPQHS. The CDR3 DNA sequence: TGCGCCAGCAGCCAAGAGCTGACCTATAGGAATCAGCCCCAGCATTCT. J is TRBJ1-5 and V is TRBV4-1; no firm D call. With 0 bases removed from V and 4 bases from J, the gap between germline ends came to 13 bases. CDR3 length: 16 residues. Germline CDR1 is MGHRA and CDR2 is YSYEKL.

Details on this clonotype: Compared with germline, one end of the junction differs, possibly owing to a read error. This chain connects TRBV29-1 to TRBJ1-2; a weak D match, TRBD1 (5 bases). CDR3 length: 13 amino acids. Germline CDR1 reads SQVTM; CDR2 reads ANQGSEA. The CDR3 DNA reads TGCAACGTTCTTCTCCAGGGTTCTGGTGGCTACATCTTC. As protein: CNVLLQGSGGYIF.

Note on this clonotype: It may be a read error: a sequence one base away is much more abundant. This chain joins TRBV7-8 and TRBJ2-5, with D possibly being TRBD1 (6 bases). Germline V gene data show CDR1 as SGHVS and CDR2 as FQNEAQ. Trimming cost V 5 bases and J 0 bases, with 16 bases left between them. CDR3 length equals 16 residues. The chain's CDR3 is CASSTGQLWYQETQYF. The CDR3 DNA is TGTGCCAGCAGCACAGGACAGCTATGGTACCAAGAGACCCAGTACTTC.

The chain has TRBV4-1 and TRBJ2-7; D is unresolved. Germline CDR1 reads MGHRA; CDR2 reads YSYEKL. The V and J ends lost 10 bases and 2 bases respectively, with 15 bases between them. The CDR3 has 13 amino acids. CDR3 protein: CATSQLLPYEQYF. The CDR3 nucleotides read TGCGCCACGAGCCAATTGCTGCCCTACGAGCAGTACTTC.

Comments on this clonotype: One end of the junction varies from germline; a read error may be responsible. The rearrangement joins TRBV14 to TRBJ2-7; 8 bases align to TRBD2. The germline CDR1 and CDR2 sequences are SGHDN and FVKESK. The CDR3 has 15 amino acids. The CDR3 loop reads CASSLSGAEFYEQCF. In nucleotides, the CDR3 is TGTGCCAGCAGCCTTAGCGGGGCGGAATTCTACGAGCAGTGCTTC.

For this clonotype: At one end the junction does not follow the germline gene, possibly because of a read error. Written as DNA, the CDR3 is TGCAGCGTTGAACTGCTTCAGGGACATGGAAGTGGATACAATGAGGAGTTCTTC. Its protein is CSVELLQGHGSGYNEEFF. The chain has TRBV29-1 and TRBJ2-1; maybe TRBD1 (6 bases). CDR1 and CDR2 from the germline V gene are SQVTM and ANQGSEA. The CDR3 runs to 18 residues.

This chain connects TRBV7-9 to TRBJ1-3; TRBD1 aligns across 8 bases. The CDR3 loop spans 15 amino acids. The ends lost 7 bases at V and 6 bases at J; junction bases unmatched: 11. Germline loops: CDR1 SEHNR, CDR2 FQNEAQ (reference sequence). The CDR3 region is CASNGGTGIVNTIYF. CDR3 nucleotide sequence: TGTGCCAGCAACGGGGGGACAGGAATTGTAAACACCATATATTTT.

To note about this clonotype: Likely a read error: the CDR3 ends without its conserved phenylalanine or tryptophan. CDR3 bases: TGTGCCAGCAGTTCGGAACAACGGCATGAGCAGTTCTTA. It translates to CASSSEQRHEQFL. V usage is TRBV6-1 and J usage is TRBJ2-1; D remains ambiguous. The CDR3 loop spans 13 amino acids. Trimming shortened V by 5 bases and J by 8 bases, and 13 bases separated the two germline ends. CDR1 and CDR2 (germline): MNHNS, SASEGT.

Turning to this clonotype: At one end the junction does not follow the germline gene, possibly because of a read error. CDR3 in DNA: TGTGCCAGTAGTGATCCACCCCGGGGAGGGAACGCCATATATTTT. It translates to CASSDPPRGGNAIYF. The V call is TRBV6-1, the J call TRBJ1-3; D is ambiguous. CDR1 and CDR2 from the germline V gene are MNHNS and SASEGT. CDR3 length equals 15 residues.

As regards this clonotype: The junction and the germline gene differ at one end; a read error may be behind it. The chain uses TRBV10-2 and TRBJ2-1; 7 positions match TRBD2. The CDR3 runs 13 residues. Per the germline V gene, CDR1 is WSHSY and CDR2 is SAAADI. The CDR3 sequence: CAGSLTSYNEQLF. The CDR3 coding sequence is TGCGCCGGCAGTCTGACTAGCTACAATGAGCAGTTATTC.

With respect to this clonotype: The junction differs from germline at one of its ends, possibly a read error. V gene TRBV4-1 combines with J gene TRBJ2-4; maybe TRBD1 (6 bases). Per germline, CDR1 MGHRA and CDR2 YSYEKL. The CDR3 is made up of 15 amino acids. The CDR3 bases are TGCGCCAGCAGCGGGACAAGGGATTTGAGTAACATTCTGTACTTC. It encodes CASSGTRDLSNILYF.

The chain couples TRBV29-1 to TRBJ2-3; 7 bases are a match to TRBD2. V was pared by 2 bases and J by 2 bases, with 7 bases of the junction left unmatched. Germline assignment: CDR1 SQVTM and CDR2 ANQGSEA. The length of the CDR3 is 15 residues. The CDR3 region has the DNA TGCAGCGTTGAAACGGGGGGAACCCACACAGATACGCAGTATTTT. This sequence encodes CSVETGGTHTDTQYF.

This clonotype was counted only a few times. The CDR3 end shows no conserved phenylalanine or tryptophan, and so a read error is likely. No DNA is shown, since the ends of the CDR3 on it are uncertain; the CDR3 is the one TCRdb lists. The chain uses TRBV11-3 and TRBJ2-7. Counting both end residues, the CDR3 totals 15 amino acids. CDR1 is SGHNT, CDR2 YENEEA, per germline. The CDR3 is CASSLDGGTSYKQYL.

CDR3 loop: CASSHPGRGIGSGNTIYF. In DNA, the CDR3 is TGTGCCAGTAGTCATCCCGGGAGAGGGATCGGCTCTGGAAACACCATATATTTT. This chain connects TRBV12-3 or TRBV12-4 to TRBJ1-3; the D is unclear. This CDR3 region has 18 residues. V shed 9 bases and J shed 0 bases, with 24 bases lying between them.

V is TRBV29-1 and J is TRBJ2-3; D gene uncertain. This CDR3 region has 11 residues. Per germline, CDR1 SQVTM and CDR2 ANQGSEA. CDR3 in DNA: TGCATCCCCGCGTACGTAAATACGCAGTATTTT. This gives the protein CIPAYVNTQYF.

This clonotype was seen a single time. The CDR3 end shows no conserved phenylalanine or tryptophan, and so a read error is likely. The chain couples TRBV4-1 to TRBJ2-2, with D perhaps matching TRBD2 (6 bases). This CDR3 comprises 19 residues. Per germline, CDR1 MGHRA and CDR2 YSYEKL. The CDR3 protein is CTSSQASFWAGSVTGELFY. The CDR3 coding sequence is TGCACCAGCAGCCAAGCTTCATTTTGGGCGGGATCAGTCACCGGGGAGCTGTTTTAT.

As regards this clonotype: The junction departs from germline at one end; a sequencing error may be responsible. This chain uses TRBV6-5 with TRBJ2-7; D uncertain. The CDR3 runs to 15 residues. Germline V gives CDR1 MNHEY, CDR2 SVGAGI. The CDR3 DNA follows: TGTGCCTGCAGAACTTCCGGGTCACCTTTTTACGAGCAGTACTTC. As protein: CACRTSGSPFYEQYF.

Comment on this clonotype: At one end, the junction sequence differs from germline, possibly due to a read error. V is TRBV6-6 and J is TRBJ2-2, with D possibly matching TRBD1 (6 bases). The CDR3 has 15 amino acids. Per germline, CDR1 MNHNY and CDR2 SVGAGI (reference sequence). The CDR3 protein is CASITRTVNTGELIF. CDR3 nucleotides: TGTGCCAGCATTACCCGGACAGTGAACACCGGGGAGCTGATTTTT.

A note on this clonotype: An end of the junction does not agree with germline; a read error may underlie this. The chain recombines TRBV11-3 with TRBJ1-1, with no clear D. CDR3 length equals 15 residues. CDR1 SGHNT and CDR2 YENEEA come from the germline V gene. The CDR3 loop reads CASSLDSPHMLEAFF. The CDR3 DNA is TGTGCCAGCAGCTTAGATTCCCCTCACATGCTTGAAGCATTCTTT.

About this clonotype itself: An end of the junction does not agree with germline; a read error may underlie this. The chain has TRBV4-3 and TRBJ1-2; D may be TRBD1 (5 bases). Germline loops: CDR1 LGHNA, CDR2 YSLEER. The CDR3 is 13 residues long. The CDR3: CASGQGAAYGYTF. For the CDR3, the DNA is TGCGCCAGCGGCCAAGGGGCGGCATATGGCTACACGTTC.

This clonotype was counted at least ten times. This rearrangement joins TRBV4-3 to TRBJ2-7; unclear D gene. The ends were cut back, 1 base at V and 0 bases at J, with 13 bases in the middle. The germline V gene encodes CDR1 LGHNA and CDR2 YSLEER. This CDR3 spans 16 amino acids. CDR3 coding DNA: TGCGCCAGCAGCCAAGGTCCCGATAAATACTCCTACGAGCAGTACTTC. It is translated as CASSQGPDKYSYEQYF.

For this clonotype: This may arise from a read error, as a much more abundant clone is one base away. This chain uses TRBV14 with TRBJ2-5; 8 positions match TRBD2. The CDR3 extends over 18 amino acids. Germline V CDR1 and CDR2: SGHDN, FVKESK. The ends lost 7 bases at V and 1 base at J; junction bases unmatched: 17. The CDR3 nucleotides are TGTGCCAGCAACCGAGGTTCGGGTAGCGGGACCCCCCAAGAGACCCAGTACTTC. Amino acid sequence: CASNRGSGSGTPQETQYF.

The sample holds many counts of this clonotype. The genes are TRBV20-1 and TRBJ1-2; TRBD1 matches 7 bases. The V and J ends lost 3 bases and 6 bases, in that order; junction bases with no gene match: 4. The germline gives CDR1 DFQATT, CDR2 SNEGSKA (reference sequence). This CDR3 comprises 12 residues. This CDR3 reads CSASGTANGYTF. In DNA form, the CDR3 reads TGCAGTGCTAGCGGGACAGCCAATGGCTACACCTTC.

Remarks on this clonotype: One end of the junction does not line up with germline, which may come from a read error. The genes are TRBV11-2 and TRBJ2-5; maybe TRBD1 (7 bases). The CDR3 contains 15 residues. Germline values: CDR1 SGHAT, CDR2 FQNNGV. CDR3 in amino acids: CASGPGTVGQETQYF. The CDR3 bases are TGTGCTAGCGGCCCGGGGACAGTTGGGCAAGAGACGCAGTACTTC.

About this clonotype: This may come from a read error, since a much larger clone is one base off. J is TRBJ1-4 and V is TRBV5-1, with a weak D call TRBD1 (6 bases). CDR3 length equals 14 residues. CDR1 and CDR2 from the germline V gene are SGHRS and YFSETQ. The CDR3: CAGSFGQPNEKLFF. CDR3 DNA: TGCGCCGGCAGCTTTGGACAGCCGAATGAAAAACTGTTTTTT.

Comments on this clonotype: No conserved phenylalanine or tryptophan ends this CDR3, so it is likely a read error. The J gene is TRBJ2-5, the V gene TRBV28, with TRBD2 matching 8 bases. The CDR3 length is 16 residues. CDR1 and CDR2 (germline): MDHEN, SYDVKM. For the CDR3, the DNA is TGTGCCAGCAGTTTTCGGAGCGGGAGTCTCCAAGAAACCCAGTACTTA. The encoded protein is CASSFRSGSLQETQYL.

As regards this clonotype: This clone may be a read error of a much larger clone one base away. The DNA is omitted, as the CDR3 cannot be located on it reliably, and the CDR3 follows TCRdb's listing. The genes are TRBV29-1 and TRBJ2-2; the table's D call TRBD2 went unverified against the DNA. CDR1 and CDR2 from the germline V gene are SQVTM and ANQGSEA. The CDR3 has 15 amino acids, counting both end residues. This CDR3 is CSVLGTGGLAGELFF.